This T cell receptor (beta chain) was sequenced for a study of T cell responses to AZD1222 COVID-19 vaccine. Whole-study results and caveats: Clonal diversity may have been underestimated, and the donors were mostly white British, with more females than males.

Assay used: immunoSEQ multiplex PCR; TCRdb lists only in-frame clones, some missing. The sample spans 150,000 or so clones; the ten largest clones claim 2% to 2.5%. Worth noting for this clone: What it binds is not known.

Trimming cost V 3 bases and J 7 bases, with 16 bases left between them. CDR1 LNHDA and CDR2 SQIVND come from the germline V gene (reference sequence). This CDR3 has 15 amino acids. The rearrangement links TRBV19 to TRBJ1-5, with a tentative D call TRBD1 (5 bases). The sample taken for sequencing was peripheral blood. The sequence was collected from an adult in good health. The CDR3 nucleotides read TGTGCCAGTAGTATTGGAACAGGTCTAAAACAGCCCCAGCATTTT. This encodes CASSIGTGLKQPQHF.